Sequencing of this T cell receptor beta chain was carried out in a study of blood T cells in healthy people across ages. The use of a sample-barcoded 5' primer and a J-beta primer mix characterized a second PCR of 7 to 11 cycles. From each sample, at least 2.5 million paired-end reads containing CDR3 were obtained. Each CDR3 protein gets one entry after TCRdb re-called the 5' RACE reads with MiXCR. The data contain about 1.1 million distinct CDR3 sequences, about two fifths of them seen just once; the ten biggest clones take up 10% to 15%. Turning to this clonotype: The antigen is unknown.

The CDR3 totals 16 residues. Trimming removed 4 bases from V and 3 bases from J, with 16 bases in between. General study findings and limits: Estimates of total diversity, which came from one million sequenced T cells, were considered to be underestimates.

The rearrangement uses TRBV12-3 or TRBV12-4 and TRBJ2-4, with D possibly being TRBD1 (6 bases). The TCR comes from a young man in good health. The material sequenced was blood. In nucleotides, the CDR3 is TGTGCCAGCAGTTCCTACAGGGTAGTGGGCAAAAACATTCAGTACTTC. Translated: CASSSYRVVGKNIQYF.